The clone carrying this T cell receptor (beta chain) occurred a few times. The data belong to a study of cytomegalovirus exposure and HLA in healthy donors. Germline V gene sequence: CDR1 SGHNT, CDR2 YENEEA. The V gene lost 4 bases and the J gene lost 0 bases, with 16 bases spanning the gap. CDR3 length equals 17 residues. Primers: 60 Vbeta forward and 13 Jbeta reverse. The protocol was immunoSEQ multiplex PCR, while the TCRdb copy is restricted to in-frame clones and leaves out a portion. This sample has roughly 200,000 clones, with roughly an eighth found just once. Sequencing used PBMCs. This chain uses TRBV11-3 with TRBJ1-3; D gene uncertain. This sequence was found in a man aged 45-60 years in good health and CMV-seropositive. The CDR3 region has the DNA TGTGCCAGCAGCTACAACCTGACACGATTCTCTGGAAACACCATATATTTT. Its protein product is CASSYNLTRFSGNTIYF.